This TCR beta chain was documented in a study of OX40 agonist ivuxolimab in advanced cancers. General study results and limits: The CD4+ and CD8+ T cells in the blood had expanded clonally by week 6 at 0.1 to 3.0 mg/kg.

Details on this clone: Its cognate antigen is unknown.

Some clones are missing from TCRdb's copy, which holds only in-frame ones; the method was immunoSEQ multiplex PCR. The table lists around 50,000 clones, roughly 87% of them singletons. Germline values: CDR1 MNHEY, CDR2 SMNVEV (reference sequence). CDR3 length: 14 residues. Trimming removed 6 bases from V and 1 base from J; junction bases left unmatched: 0. With baseline, cycle 4 day 1, and cycle 7 day 1 as timepoints, blood was sampled. This chain links TRBV27 with TRBJ1-5; 10 nucleotides line up with TRBD1. The clonotype was recovered from an adult with an advanced solid tumor such as melanoma, head and neck, liver or kidney cancer. This specimen consisted of CD4+ or CD8+ T cells sorted from blood, obtained in a trial of the OX40 agonist ivuxolimab. CDR3 amino acids: CASRDRGSNQPQHF. The DNA of the CDR3 is TGTGCCAGCAGGGACAGGGGGAGCAATCAGCCCCAGCATTTT.